This T cell receptor (beta chain) is drawn from a study of cytomegalovirus exposure and HLA in healthy donors. In regard to this clone: Its antigen is unidentified.

Study observations and caveats: Cytomegalovirus association was assigned to about 150 TCR beta chains. Later on, an analysis found that several of the most significant clusters appeared to be linked to common viral pathogens, which included parvovirus B19.

The CDR3 has 18 amino acids. Germline V CDR1 and CDR2: LGHNA, YNFKEQ. V was clipped by 4 bases and J by 3 bases; unmatched bases: 12. PCR involved 60 Vbeta and 13 Jbeta primers. Method: immunoSEQ multiplex PCR; TCRdb's copy keeps in-frame clones and lacks some. The data contain about 280,000 clones, roughly 89% of them singletons. Sequenced input: PBMCs. This receptor was taken from a woman aged 18-29 years in good health and CMV-seronegative. The chain combines TRBV4-2 with TRBJ2-2, with 9 bases matching TRBD2. This CDR3 is CASSLLAAGGPYTGELFF. The CDR3 DNA reads as TGTGCCAGCAGCCTACTAGCCGCGGGGGGGCCCTACACCGGGGAGCTGTTTTTT.